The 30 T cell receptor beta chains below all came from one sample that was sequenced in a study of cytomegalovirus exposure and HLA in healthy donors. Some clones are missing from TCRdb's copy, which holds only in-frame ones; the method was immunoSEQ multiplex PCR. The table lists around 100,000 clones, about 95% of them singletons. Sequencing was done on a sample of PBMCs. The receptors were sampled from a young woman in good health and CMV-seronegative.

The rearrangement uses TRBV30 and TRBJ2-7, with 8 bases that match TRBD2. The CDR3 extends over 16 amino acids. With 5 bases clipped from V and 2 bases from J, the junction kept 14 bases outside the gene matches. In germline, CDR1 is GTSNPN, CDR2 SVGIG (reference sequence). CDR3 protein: CAWVDYSGTLPYEQYF. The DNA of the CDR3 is TGTGCCTGGGTCGATTATAGCGGGACCCTCCCCTACGAGCAGTACTTC.

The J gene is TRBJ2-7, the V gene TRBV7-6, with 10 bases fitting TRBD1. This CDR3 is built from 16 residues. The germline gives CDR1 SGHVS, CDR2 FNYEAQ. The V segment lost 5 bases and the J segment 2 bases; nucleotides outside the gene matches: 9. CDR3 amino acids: CASSPSSGTGAYEQYF. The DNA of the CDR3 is TGTGCCAGCAGCCCATCATCCGGGACAGGGGCCTACGAGCAGTACTTC.

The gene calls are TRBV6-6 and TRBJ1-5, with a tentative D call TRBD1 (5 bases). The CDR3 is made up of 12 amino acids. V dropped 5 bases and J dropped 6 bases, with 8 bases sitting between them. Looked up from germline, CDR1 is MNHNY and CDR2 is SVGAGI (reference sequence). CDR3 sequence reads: CASSDQGQPQHF. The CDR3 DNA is TGTGCCAGCAGTGATCAGGGTCAGCCCCAGCATTTT.

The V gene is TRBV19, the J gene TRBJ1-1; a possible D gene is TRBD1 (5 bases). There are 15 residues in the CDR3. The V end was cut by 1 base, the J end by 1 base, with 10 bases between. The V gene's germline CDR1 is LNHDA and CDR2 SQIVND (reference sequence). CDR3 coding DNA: TGTGCCAGTAGTATAGGTCCGGGGGGGAACACTGAAGCTTTCTTT. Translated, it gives CASSIGPGGNTEAFF.

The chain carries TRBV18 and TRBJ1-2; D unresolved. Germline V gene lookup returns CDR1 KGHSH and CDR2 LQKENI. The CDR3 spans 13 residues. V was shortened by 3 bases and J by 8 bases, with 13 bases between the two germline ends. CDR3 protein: CASSPSLGVGYTF. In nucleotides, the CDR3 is TGTGCCAGCTCACCCTCCCTAGGCGTCGGCTACACCTTC. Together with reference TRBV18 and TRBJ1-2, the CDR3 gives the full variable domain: NAGVMQNPRHLVRRRGQEARLRCSPMKGHSHVYWYRQLPEEGLKFMVYLQKENIIDESGMPKERFSAEFPKEGPSILRIQQVVRGDSAAYFCASSPSLGVGYTFGSGTRLTVV.

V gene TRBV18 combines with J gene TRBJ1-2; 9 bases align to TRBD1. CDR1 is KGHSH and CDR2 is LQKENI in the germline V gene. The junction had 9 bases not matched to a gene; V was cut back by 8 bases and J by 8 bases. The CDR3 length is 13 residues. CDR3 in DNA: TGTGCCAGCACCGGACAGGGGAAAGAGGGCTACACCTTC. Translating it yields CASTGQGKEGYTF.

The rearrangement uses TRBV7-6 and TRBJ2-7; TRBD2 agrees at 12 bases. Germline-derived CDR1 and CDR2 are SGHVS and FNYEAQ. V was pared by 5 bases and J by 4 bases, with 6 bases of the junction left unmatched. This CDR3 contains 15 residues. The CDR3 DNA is TGTGCCAGCAGCGGAACCGGGACTAGCGGGTACGAGCAGTACTTC. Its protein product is CASSGTGTSGYEQYF.

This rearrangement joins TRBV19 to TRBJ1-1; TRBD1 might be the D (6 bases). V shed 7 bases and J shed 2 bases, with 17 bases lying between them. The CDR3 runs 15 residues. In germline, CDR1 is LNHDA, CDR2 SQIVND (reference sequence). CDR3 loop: CASITGSLPNTEAFF. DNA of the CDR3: TGTGCCAGTATTACAGGGTCGCTCCCAAACACTGAAGCTTTCTTT.

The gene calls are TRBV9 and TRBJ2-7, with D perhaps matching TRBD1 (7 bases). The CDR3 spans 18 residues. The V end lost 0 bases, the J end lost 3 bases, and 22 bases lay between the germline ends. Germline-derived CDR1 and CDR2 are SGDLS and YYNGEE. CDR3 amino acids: CASSVVCSGGLDLYEQYF. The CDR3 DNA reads TGTGCCAGCAGCGTAGTTTGTTCAGGGGGGTTGGATCTCTACGAGCAGTACTTC.

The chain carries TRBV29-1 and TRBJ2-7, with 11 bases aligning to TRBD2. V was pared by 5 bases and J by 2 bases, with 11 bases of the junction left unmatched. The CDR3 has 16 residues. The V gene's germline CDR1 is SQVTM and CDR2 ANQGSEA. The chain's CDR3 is CSVNGHSGREPYEQYF. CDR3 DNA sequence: TGCAGCGTTAATGGGCATAGCGGGAGGGAGCCCTACGAGCAGTACTTC.

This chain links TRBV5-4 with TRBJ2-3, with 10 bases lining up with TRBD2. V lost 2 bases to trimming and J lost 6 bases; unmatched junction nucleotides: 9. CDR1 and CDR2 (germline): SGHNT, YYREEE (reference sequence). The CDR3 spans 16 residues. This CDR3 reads CASSLGLAGVGDTQYF. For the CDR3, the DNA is TGTGCCAGCAGCTTAGGCCTAGCGGGAGTAGGGGATACGCAGTATTTT. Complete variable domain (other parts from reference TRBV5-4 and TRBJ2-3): ETGVTQSPTHLIKTRGQQVTLRCSSQSGHNTVSWYQQALGQGPQFIFQYYREEENGRGNFPPRFSGLQFPNYSSELNVNALELDDSALYLCASSLGLAGVGDTQYFGPGTRLTVL.

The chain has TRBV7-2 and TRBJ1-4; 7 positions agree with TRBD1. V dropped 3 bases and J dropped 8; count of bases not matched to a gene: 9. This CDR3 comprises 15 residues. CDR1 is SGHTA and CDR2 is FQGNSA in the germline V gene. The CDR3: CASSLTTGVWEKLFF. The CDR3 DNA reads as TGTGCCAGCAGCTTGACAACAGGGGTTTGGGAAAAACTGTTTTTT. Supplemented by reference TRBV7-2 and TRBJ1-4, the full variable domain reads GAGVSQSPSNKVTEKGKDVELRCDPISGHTALYWYRQSLGQGLEFLIYFQGNSAPDKSGLPSDRFSAERTGGSVSTLTIQRTQQEDSAVYLCASSLTTGVWEKLFFGSGTQLSVL.

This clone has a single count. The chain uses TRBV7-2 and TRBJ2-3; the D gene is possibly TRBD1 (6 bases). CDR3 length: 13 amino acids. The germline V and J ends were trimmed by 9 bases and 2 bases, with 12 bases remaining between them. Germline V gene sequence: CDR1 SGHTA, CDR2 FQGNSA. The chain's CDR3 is CASKRGNTDTQYF. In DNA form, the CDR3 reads TGTGCCAGTAAAAGGGGGAACACAGATACGCAGTATTTT.

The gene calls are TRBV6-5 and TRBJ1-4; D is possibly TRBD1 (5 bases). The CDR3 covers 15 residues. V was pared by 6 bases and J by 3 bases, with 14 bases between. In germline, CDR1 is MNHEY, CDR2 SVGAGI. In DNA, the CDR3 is TGTGCCAGCAGGACAATTGGGGCCTCTAATGAAAAACTGTTTTTT. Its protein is CASRTIGASNEKLFF.

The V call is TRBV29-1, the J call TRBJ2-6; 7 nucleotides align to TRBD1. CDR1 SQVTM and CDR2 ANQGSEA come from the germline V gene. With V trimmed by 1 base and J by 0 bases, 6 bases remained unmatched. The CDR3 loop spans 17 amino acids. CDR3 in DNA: TGCAGCGTTGAAGCCAGGGACAGACCCTCTGGGGCCAACGTCCTGACTTTC. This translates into CSVEARDRPSGANVLTF. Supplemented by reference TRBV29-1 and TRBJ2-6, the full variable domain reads SAVISQKPSRDICQRGTSLTIQCQVDSQVTMMFWYRQQPGQSLTLIATANQGSEATYESGFVIDKFPISRPNLTFSTLTVSNMSPEDSSIYLCSVEARDRPSGANVLTFGAGSRLTVL.

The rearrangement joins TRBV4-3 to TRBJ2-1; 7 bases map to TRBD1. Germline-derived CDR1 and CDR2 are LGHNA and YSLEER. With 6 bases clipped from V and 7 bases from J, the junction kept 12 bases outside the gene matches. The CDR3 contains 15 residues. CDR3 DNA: TGCGCCAGCAGTTCACGGCGACAGGGTAGGAATGAGCAGTTCTTC. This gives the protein CASSSRRQGRNEQFF.

CDR3 sequence reads: CASSPLSVYGYTF. The DNA for the CDR3 is TGTGCCAGCTCACCACTATCCGTTTATGGCTACACCTTC. The chain recombines TRBV18 with TRBJ1-2, with unresolved D. CDR3 size: 13 residues. The V gene's germline CDR1 is KGHSH and CDR2 LQKENI. Trimming took 1 base from V and 5 from J, leaving 8 bases between them.

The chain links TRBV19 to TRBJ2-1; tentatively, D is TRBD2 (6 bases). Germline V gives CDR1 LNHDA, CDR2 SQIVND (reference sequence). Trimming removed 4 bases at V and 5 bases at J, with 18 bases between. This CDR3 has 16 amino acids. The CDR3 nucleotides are TGTGCCAGTAGTACGTCACTAGCCACCTCAAACAATGAGCAGTTCTTC. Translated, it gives CASSTSLATSNNEQFF.

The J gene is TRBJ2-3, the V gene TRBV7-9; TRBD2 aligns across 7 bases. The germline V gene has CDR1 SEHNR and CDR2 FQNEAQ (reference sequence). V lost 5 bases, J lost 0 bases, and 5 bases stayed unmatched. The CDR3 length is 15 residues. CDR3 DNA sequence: TGTGCCAGCAGCACGACTAGCCATAGCACAGATACGCAGTATTTT. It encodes CASSTTSHSTDTQYF.

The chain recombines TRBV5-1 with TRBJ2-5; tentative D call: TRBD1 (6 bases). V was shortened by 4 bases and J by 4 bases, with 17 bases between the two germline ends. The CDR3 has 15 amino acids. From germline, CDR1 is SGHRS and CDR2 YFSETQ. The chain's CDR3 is CASSNGAGRGETQYF. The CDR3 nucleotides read TGCGCCAGCAGCAACGGTGCAGGCAGGGGAGAGACCCAGTACTTC.

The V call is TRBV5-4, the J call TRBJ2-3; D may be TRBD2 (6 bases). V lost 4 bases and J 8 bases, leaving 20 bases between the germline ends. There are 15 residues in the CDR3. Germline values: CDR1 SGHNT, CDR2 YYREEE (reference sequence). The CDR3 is CASSLGGDWQSTQYF. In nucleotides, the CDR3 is TGTGCCAGCAGCCTAGGAGGGGATTGGCAATCTACGCAGTATTTT.

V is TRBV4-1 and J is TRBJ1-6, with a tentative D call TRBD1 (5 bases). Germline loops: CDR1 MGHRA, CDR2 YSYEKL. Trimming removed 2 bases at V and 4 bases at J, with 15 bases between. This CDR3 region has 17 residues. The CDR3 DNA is TGCGCCAGCAGCCAATCCCCTATGACAGTATATAATTCACCCCTCCACTTT. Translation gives CASSQSPMTVYNSPLHF.

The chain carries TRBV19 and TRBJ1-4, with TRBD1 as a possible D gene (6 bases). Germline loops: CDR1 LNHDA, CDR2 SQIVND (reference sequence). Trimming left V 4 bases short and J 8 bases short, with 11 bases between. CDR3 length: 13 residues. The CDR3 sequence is CASSTGTREKLFF. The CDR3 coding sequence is TGTGCCAGTAGTACCGGGACACGAGAAAAACTGTTTTTT.

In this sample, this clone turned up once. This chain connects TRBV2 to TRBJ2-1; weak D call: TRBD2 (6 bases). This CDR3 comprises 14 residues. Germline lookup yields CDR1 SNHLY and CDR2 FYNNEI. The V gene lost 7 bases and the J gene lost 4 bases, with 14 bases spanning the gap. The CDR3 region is CASTEGGRYNEQFF. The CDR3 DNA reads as TGTGCCAGCACCGAGGGAGGACGTTACAATGAGCAGTTCTTC.

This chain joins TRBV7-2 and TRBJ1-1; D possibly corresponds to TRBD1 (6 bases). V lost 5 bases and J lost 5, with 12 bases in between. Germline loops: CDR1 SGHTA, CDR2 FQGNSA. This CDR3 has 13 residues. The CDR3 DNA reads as TGTGCCAGCAGCCCAGACAGGTCTACTGAAGCTTTCTTT. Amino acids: CASSPDRSTEAFF.

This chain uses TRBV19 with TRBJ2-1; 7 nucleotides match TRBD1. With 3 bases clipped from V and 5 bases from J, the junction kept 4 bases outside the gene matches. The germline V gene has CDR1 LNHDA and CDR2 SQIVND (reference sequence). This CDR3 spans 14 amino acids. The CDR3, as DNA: TGTGCCAGTAGTATGGGGACAGACAACAATGAGCAGTTCTTC. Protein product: CASSMGTDNNEQFF.

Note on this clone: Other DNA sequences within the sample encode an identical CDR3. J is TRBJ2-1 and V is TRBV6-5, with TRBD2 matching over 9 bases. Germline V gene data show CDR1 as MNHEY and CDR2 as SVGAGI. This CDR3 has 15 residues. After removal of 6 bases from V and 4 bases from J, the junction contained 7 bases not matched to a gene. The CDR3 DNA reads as TGTGCCAGCAGCCCGACTAGCGGCTTATACAATGAGCAGTTCTTC. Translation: CASSPTSGLYNEQFF.

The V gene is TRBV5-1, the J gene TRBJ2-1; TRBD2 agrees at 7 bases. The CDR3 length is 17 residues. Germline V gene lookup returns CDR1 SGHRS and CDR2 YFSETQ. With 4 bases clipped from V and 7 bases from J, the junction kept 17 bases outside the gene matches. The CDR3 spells CASSPAVGRAPRNEQFF. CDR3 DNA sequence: TGCGCCAGCAGCCCGGCCGTGGGGAGGGCCCCACGGAATGAGCAGTTCTTC.

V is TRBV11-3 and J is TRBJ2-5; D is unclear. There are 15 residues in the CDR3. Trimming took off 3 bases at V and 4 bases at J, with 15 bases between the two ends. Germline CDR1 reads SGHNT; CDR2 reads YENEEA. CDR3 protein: CASSLLSSVLETQYF. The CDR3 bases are TGTGCCAGCAGCTTGCTCTCGTCGGTGCTAGAGACCCAGTACTTC.

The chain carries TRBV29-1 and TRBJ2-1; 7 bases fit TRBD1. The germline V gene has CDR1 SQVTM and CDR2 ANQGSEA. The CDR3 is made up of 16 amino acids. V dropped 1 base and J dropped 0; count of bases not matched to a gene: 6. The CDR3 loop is CSVEGYRGDSYNEQFF. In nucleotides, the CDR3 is TGCAGCGTTGAAGGGTACAGGGGCGACTCCTACAATGAGCAGTTCTTC.